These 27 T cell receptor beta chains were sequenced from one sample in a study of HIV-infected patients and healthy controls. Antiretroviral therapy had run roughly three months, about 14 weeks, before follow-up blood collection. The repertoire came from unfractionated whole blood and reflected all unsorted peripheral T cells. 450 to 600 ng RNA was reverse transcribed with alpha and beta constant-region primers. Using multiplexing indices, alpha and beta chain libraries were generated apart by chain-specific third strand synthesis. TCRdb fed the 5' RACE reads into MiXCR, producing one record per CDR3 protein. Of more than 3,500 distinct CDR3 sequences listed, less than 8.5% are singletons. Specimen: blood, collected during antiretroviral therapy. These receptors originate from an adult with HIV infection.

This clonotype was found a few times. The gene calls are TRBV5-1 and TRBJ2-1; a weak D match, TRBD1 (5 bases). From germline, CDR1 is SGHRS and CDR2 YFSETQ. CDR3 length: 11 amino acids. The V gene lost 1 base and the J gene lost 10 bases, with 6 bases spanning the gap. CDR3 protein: CASSLSGEQFF. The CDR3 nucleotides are TGCGCCAGCAGCTTGTCAGGGGAGCAGTTCTTC.

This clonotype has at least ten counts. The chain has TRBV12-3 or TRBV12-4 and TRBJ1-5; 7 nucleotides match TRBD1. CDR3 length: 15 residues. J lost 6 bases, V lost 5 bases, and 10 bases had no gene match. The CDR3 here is CASSAGGFDRQPQHF. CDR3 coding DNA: TGTGCCAGCAGTGCAGGGGGTTTTGATCGTCAGCCCCAGCATTTT.

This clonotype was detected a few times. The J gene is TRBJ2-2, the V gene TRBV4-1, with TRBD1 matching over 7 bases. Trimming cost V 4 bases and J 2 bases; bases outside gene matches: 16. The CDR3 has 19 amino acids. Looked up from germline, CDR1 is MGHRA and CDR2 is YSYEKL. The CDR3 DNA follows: TGCGCCAGCAGCCTAACCCACCTACTCCGGGACAGAAACACCGGGGAGCTGTTTTTT. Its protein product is CASSLTHLLRDRNTGELFF.

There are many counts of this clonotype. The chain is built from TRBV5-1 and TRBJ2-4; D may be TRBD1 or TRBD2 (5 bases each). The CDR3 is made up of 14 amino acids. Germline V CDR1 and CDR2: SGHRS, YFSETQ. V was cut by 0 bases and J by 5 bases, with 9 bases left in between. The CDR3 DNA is TGCGCCAGCAGCTTGGATGGGGGACAAAACATTCAGTACTTC. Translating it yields CASSLDGGQNIQYF.

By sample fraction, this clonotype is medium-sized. The CDR3 DNA sequence: TGCAGCGTCCGGACAGTGACACTAGATACGCAGTATTTT. It is translated as CSVRTVTLDTQYF. This rearrangement joins TRBV29-1 to TRBJ2-3, with D maybe TRBD1 (6 bases). The germline V gene encodes CDR1 SQVTM and CDR2 ANQGSEA. This CDR3 is built from 13 residues. Between the trimmed V and J ends, which lost 6 bases and 5 bases, there was a span of 15 bases.

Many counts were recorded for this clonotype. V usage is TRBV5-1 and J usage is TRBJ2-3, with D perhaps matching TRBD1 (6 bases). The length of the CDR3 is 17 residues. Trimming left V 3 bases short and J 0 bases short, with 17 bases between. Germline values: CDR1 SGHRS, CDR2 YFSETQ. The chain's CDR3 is CASSYRPGTSSTDTQYF. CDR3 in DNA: TGCGCCAGCAGCTATCGCCCCGGGACATCTAGCACAGATACGCAGTATTTT.

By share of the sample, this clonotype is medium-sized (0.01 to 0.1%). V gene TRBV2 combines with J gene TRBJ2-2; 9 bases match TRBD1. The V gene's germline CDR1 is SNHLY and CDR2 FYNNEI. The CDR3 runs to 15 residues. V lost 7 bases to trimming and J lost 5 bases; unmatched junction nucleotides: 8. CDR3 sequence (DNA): TGTGCCAGCAAACCGGGACAGGGTTTTACCGGGGAGCTGTTTTTT. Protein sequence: CASKPGQGFTGELFF.

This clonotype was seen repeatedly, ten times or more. The CDR3 DNA reads as TGTGCCAGCAGTCCGGACAGGCGCACCCCAGATACGCAGTATTTT. Translated: CASSPDRRTPDTQYF. The chain has TRBV12-3 or TRBV12-4 and TRBJ2-3; 7 bases are shared with TRBD1. The CDR3 contains 15 residues. V shed 5 bases, J shed 4 bases, and the junction held 9 bases outside the gene matches.

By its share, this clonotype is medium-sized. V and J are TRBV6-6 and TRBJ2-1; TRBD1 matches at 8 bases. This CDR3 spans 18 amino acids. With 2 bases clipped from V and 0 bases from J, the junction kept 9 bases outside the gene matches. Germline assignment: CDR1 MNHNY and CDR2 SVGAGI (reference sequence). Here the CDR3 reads CASSYPRTGHSSYNEQFF. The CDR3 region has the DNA TGTGCCAGCAGTTACCCGAGGACAGGGCATAGCTCCTACAATGAGCAGTTCTTC.

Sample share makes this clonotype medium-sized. The CDR3 protein is CASSQPSWPFTEAFF. DNA for the CDR3: TGTGCCAGCAGCCAACCATCCTGGCCGTTCACTGAAGCTTTCTTT. The rearrangement links TRBV3-1 to TRBJ1-1; D unclear. With 2 bases removed from V and 4 bases from J, the gap between germline ends came to 14 bases. The CDR3 is 15 residues long. Germline V CDR1 and CDR2: LGHDT, YNNKEL (reference sequence).

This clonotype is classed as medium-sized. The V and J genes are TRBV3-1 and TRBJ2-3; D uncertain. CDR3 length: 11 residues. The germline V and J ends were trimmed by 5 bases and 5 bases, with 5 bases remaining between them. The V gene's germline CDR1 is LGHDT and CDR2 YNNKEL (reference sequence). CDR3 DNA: TGTGCCAGCAGCTCGGGAGATACGCAGTATTTT. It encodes CASSSGDTQYF.

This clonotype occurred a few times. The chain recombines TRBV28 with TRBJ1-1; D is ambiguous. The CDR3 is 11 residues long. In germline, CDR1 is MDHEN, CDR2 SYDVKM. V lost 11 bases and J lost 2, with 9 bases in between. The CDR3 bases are TGTGCCGGAGGACGTAACACTGAAGCTTTCTTT. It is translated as CAGGRNTEAFF.

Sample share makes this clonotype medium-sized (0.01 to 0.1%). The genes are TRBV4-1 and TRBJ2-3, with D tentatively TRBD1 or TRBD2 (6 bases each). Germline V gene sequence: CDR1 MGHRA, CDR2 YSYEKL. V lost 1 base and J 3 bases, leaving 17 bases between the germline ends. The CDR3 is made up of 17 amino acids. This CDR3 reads CASSQVVGGASTDTQYF. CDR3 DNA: TGCGCCAGCAGCCAAGTCGTCGGGGGCGCCTCGACAGATACGCAGTATTTT.

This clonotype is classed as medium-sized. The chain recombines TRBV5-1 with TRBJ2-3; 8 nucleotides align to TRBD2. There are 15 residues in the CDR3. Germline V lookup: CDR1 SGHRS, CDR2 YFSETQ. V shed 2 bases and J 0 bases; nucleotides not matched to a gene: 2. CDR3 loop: CASSFIAGSTDTQYF. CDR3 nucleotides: TGCGCCAGCAGCTTTATAGCGGGGAGCACAGATACGCAGTATTTT. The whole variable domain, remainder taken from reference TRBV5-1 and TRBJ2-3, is KAGVTQTPRYLIKTRGQQVTLSCSPISGHRSVSWYQQTPGQGLQFLFEYFSETQRNKGNFPGRFSGRQFSNSRSEMNVSTLELGDSALYLCASSFIAGSTDTQYFGPGTRLTVL.

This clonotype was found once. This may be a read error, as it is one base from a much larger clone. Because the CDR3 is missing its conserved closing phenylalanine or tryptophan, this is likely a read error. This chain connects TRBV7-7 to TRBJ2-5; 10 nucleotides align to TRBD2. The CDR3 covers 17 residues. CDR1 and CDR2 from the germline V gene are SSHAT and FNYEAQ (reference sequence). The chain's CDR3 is CASSLSSSGGAGETQYL. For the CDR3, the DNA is TGTGCTAGCAGCTTAAGCAGCAGCGGGGGGGCAGGAGAGACCCAGTACCTC.

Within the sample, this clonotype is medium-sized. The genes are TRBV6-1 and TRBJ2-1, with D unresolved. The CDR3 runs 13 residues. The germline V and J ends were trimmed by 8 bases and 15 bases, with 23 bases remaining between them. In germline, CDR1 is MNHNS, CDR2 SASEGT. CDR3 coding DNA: TGTGCCAGCGGCTCCGGGCTCCCTATTCCCCGGTTCTTC. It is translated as CASGSGLPIPRFF.

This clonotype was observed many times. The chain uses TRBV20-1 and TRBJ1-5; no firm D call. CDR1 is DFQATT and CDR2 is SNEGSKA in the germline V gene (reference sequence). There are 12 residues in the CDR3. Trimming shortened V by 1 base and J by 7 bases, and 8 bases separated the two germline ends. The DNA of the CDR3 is TGCAGTGCTAGAGGCCAGGCCCAGCCCCAGCATTTT. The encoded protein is CSARGQAQPQHF.

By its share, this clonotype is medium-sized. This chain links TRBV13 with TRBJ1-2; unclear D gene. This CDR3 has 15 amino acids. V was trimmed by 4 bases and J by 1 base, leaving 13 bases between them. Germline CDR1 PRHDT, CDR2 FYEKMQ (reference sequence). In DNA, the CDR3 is TGTGCCAGCAGCTCTGAATGGACCCTTAACTATGGCTACACCTTC. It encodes CASSSEWTLNYGYTF. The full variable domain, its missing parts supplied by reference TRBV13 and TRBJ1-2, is AAGVIQSPRHLIKEKRETATLKCYPIPRHDTVYWYQQGPGQDPQFLISFYEKMQSDKGSIPDRFSAQQFSDYHSELNMSSLELGDSALYFCASSSEWTLNYGYTFGSGTRLTVV.

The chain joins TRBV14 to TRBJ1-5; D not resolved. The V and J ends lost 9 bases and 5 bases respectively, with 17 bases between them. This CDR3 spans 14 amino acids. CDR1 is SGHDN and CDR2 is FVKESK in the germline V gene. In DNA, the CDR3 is TGTGCCAGGCCCCGAGGGTACAACGATCAGCCCCAGCATTTT. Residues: CARPRGYNDQPQHF.

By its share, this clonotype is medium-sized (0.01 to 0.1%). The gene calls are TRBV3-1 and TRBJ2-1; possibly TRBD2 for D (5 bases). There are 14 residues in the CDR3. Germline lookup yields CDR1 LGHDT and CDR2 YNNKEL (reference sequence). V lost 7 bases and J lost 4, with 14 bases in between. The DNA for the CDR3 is TGTGCCAGCACCTCGTCCCGGACTTACAATGAGCAGTTCTTC. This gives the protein CASTSSRTYNEQFF.

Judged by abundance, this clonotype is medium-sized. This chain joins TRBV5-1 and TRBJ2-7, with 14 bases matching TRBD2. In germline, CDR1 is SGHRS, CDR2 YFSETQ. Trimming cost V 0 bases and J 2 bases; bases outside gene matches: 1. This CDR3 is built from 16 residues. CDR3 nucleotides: TGCGCCAGCAGCTTGGGACTAGCGGGAGGGGCCTACGAGCAGTACGTC. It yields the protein CASSLGLAGGAYEQYV.

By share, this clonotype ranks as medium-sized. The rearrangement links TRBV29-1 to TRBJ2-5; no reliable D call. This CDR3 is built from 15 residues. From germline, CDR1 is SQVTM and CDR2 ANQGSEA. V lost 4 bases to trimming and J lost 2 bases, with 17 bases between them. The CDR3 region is CSVVPDRIIQETQYF. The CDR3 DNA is TGCAGCGTTGTCCCGGACCGGATTATACAAGAGACCCAGTACTTC. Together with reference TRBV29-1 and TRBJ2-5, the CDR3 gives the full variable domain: SAVISQKPSRDICQRGTSLTIQCQVDSQVTMMFWYRQQPGQSLTLIATANQGSEATYESGFVIDKFPISRPNLTFSTLTVSNMSPEDSSIYLCSVVPDRIIQETQYFGPGTRLLVL.

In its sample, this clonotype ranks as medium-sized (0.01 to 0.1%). The CDR3 coding sequence is TGTGCCAGCAGTGACCATACCAGGTTGGCCTCCTATAATTCACCCCTCCACTTT. It specifies CASSDHTRLASYNSPLHF. The gene calls are TRBV6-1 and TRBJ1-6, with no clear D. Germline V lookup: CDR1 MNHNS, CDR2 SASEGT. V shed 3 bases and J shed 0 bases, with 15 bases lying between them. The CDR3 consists of 18 residues.

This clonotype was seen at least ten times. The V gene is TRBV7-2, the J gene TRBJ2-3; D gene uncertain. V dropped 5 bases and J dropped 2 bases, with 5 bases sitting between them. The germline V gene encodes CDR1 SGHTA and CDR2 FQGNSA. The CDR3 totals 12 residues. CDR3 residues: CASSPPTDTQYF. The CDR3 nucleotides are TGTGCCAGCAGCCCCCCCACAGATACGCAGTATTTT. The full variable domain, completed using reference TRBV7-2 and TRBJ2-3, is GAGVSQSPSNKVTEKGKDVELRCDPISGHTALYWYRQSLGQGLEFLIYFQGNSAPDKSGLPSDRFSAERTGGSVSTLTIQRTQQEDSAVYLCASSPPTDTQYFGPGTRLTVL.

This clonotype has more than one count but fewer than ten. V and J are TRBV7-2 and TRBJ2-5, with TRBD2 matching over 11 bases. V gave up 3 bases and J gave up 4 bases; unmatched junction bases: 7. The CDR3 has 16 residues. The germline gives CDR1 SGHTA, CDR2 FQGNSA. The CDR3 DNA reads TGTGCCAGCAGCTTGGTACTAGCGGGGGAGGGAGAGACCCAGTACTTC. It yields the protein CASSLVLAGEGETQYF.

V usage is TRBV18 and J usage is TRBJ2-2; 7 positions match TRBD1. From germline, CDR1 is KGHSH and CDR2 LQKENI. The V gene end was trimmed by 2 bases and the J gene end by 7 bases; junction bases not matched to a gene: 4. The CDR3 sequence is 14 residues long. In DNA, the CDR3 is TGTGCCAGCTCACCAGGGACAGAACGCGGGGAGCTGTTTTTT. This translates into CASSPGTERGELFF.

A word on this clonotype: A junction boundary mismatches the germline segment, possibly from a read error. CDR3 sequence (DNA): TGTGCCAGCAGCTTAGACAGGGTTAGCAATCAGCCCCAGCATTTT. This encodes CASSLDRVSNQPQHF. The chain couples TRBV12-3 or TRBV12-4 to TRBJ1-5; 7 bases line up with TRBD1. The CDR3 runs to 15 residues.